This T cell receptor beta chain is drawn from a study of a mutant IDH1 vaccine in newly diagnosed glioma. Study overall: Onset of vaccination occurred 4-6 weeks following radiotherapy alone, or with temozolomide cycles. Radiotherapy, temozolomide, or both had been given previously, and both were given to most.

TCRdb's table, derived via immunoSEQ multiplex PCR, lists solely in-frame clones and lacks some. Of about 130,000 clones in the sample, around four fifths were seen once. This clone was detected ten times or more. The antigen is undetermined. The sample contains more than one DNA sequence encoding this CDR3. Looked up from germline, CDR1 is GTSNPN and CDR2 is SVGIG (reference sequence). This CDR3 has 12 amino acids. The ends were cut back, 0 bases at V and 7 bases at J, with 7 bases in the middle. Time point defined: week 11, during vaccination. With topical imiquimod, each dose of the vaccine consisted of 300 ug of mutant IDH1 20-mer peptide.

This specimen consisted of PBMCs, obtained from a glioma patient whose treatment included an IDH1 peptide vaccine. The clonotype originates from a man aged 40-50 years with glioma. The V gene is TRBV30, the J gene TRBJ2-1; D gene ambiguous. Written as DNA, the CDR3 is TGTGCCTGGAGTGTAGTCGGAAATGAGCAGTTCTTC. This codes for CAWSVVGNEQFF.